A single sample gave rise to the 22 T cell receptor beta chains below, sequenced in a study of molecular identifiers for immune sequencing clone quantification (dated by TCRdb to the late 2010s). Library method: PCR. TCRdb records Illumina HiSeq 4000 as the sequencer. TCRdb passed the public sequencing reads through fastp at Q25 and MiXCR, retaining productive beta sequences. All rows with the same CDR3 protein become a single entry with the most common DNA and genes. The table for this sample lists around 65,000 distinct CDR3 sequences; 17% of them were counted only once. Over 1.2% of the sample lies in the top ten. Sequencing used naive CD8+ T cells from blood, with Jurkat cell RNA spiked in. Interpreted using the paper, the cell subset or site label stands for: FACS-sorted CD8+CD4-CCR7+CD45RA+ naive T cells. The receptors shown here come from a human donor in good health. Some libraries in this study had Jurkat cell RNA spiked in.

Remarks on this clonotype: This sequence may be a read error, since a much larger clone differs from it by one base. This chain joins TRBV29-1 and TRBJ2-1; the match to TRBD1 covers 7 bases. V dropped 6 bases and J dropped 9; count of bases not matched to a gene: 11. CDR3 length: 13 amino acids. Germline CDR1 SQVTM, CDR2 ANQGSEA. CDR3 bases: TGCAGCGTCCAGGGGGTCGAATATCCTGAGCAGTTCTTC. Amino acid sequence: CSVQGVEYPEQFF.

To note about this clonotype: A much larger clone differs from this one at a single base, so this may be a read error. This chain links TRBV29-1 with TRBJ2-7; D assignment may be TRBD1 or TRBD2 (5 bases each). This CDR3 has 13 amino acids. Germline CDR1 and CDR2: SQVTM and ANQGSEA. CDR3 sequence reads: CGVLGERGYEQYF. The CDR3, as DNA: TGCGGCGTTTTAGGAGAGAGGGGCTACGAGCAGTACTTC.

This clonotype was seen ten or more times. The rearrangement links TRBV29-1 to TRBJ2-2; D is undetermined. This CDR3 region has 13 residues. The ends were cut back, 3 bases at V and 0 bases at J, with 5 bases in the middle. Germline loops: CDR1 SQVTM, CDR2 ANQGSEA. The CDR3 sequence is CSVEVPNTGELFF. CDR3 DNA: TGCAGCGTTGAGGTTCCGAACACCGGGGAGCTGTTTTTT.

The table lists this clonotype with a few counts. The junction does not match germline at one end; this may be a read error. The chain links TRBV27 to TRBJ2-3, with 7 bases that match TRBD2. CDR1 and CDR2 from the germline V gene are MNHEY and SMNVEV (reference sequence). This CDR3 has 14 residues. The CDR3 reads CASGLFFSGDTQYF. The CDR3 region has the DNA TGTGCCAGCGGTTTATTCTTTAGCGGGGATACGCAGTATTTT.

This clonotype was recorded many times. The chain combines TRBV27 with TRBJ1-4; D may be TRBD1 (5 bases). From germline, CDR1 is MNHEY and CDR2 SMNVEV (reference sequence). Trimming took off 5 bases at V and 0 bases at J, with 13 bases between the two ends. The CDR3 covers 16 residues. CDR3 region: CASSPGPVPTNEKLFF. The CDR3 DNA is TGTGCCAGCAGTCCGGGGCCCGTCCCAACTAATGAAAAACTGTTTTTT.

This clonotype was counted a few times. The V and J genes are TRBV28 and TRBJ1-1; D remains ambiguous. This CDR3 spans 12 amino acids. Trimming cost V 8 bases and J 0 bases, with 7 bases left between them. CDR1 and CDR2 from the germline V gene are MDHEN and SYDVKM. CDR3 sequence: CASHTMNTEAFF. DNA for the CDR3: TGTGCCAGCCATACTATGAACACTGAAGCTTTCTTT.

This clonotype was detected ten times or more. This chain links TRBV14 with TRBJ2-3; 12 positions agree with TRBD2. The CDR3 has 15 residues. V was pared by 3 bases and J by 4 bases, with 2 bases of the junction left unmatched. Germline CDR1 is SGHDN and CDR2 is FVKESK. DNA of the CDR3: TGTGCCAGCAGCCAGCGACTAGCGGGAGCAGATACGCAGTATTTT. It codes for CASSQRLAGADTQYF.

A note on this clonotype: This may stem from a read error, because a much larger clone lies one nucleotide away. The genes are TRBV27 and TRBJ2-3; no clear D. V was pared by 5 bases and J by 2 bases, with 11 bases between. CDR1 is MNHEY, CDR2 SMNVEV, per germline (reference sequence). The CDR3 spans 14 residues. The CDR3 region is CASSLAGPTDTQYF. The CDR3 DNA sequence: TGTGCCAGCAGTCTCGCAGGACCCACAGATACGCAGTATTTT.

This clonotype was picked up many times. The rearrangement joins TRBV29-1 to TRBJ2-1; 8 bases map to TRBD1. The ends lost 7 bases at V and 4 bases at J; junction bases unmatched: 9. Germline assignment: CDR1 SQVTM and CDR2 ANQGSEA. CDR3 size: 14 residues. In DNA, the CDR3 is TGCAGCGGTGCGACAGGGGAAGGATACAATGAGCAGTTCTTC. This encodes CSGATGEGYNEQFF.

This clonotype occurred many times. The chain is built from TRBV7-9 and TRBJ2-3; D possibly matches TRBD1 or TRBD2 (6 bases each). The germline V and J ends were trimmed by 4 bases and 0 bases, with 26 bases remaining between them. In germline, CDR1 is SEHNR, CDR2 FQNEAQ (reference sequence). This CDR3 is 20 amino acids long. The CDR3 nucleotides are TGTGCCAGCAGCTCCCCCCGGGGGCTTTTAGCGAGCAAAAGCACAGATACGCAGTATTTT. Its translation is CASSSPRGLLASKSTDTQYF.

V and J are TRBV4-2 and TRBJ2-7, with D perhaps matching TRBD1 (6 bases). Trimming took 1 base from V and 4 from J, leaving 11 bases between them. Germline CDR1 and CDR2: LGHNA and YNFKEQ. This CDR3 comprises 14 residues. The CDR3 region is CASSQGRGGYEQYF. The DNA for the CDR3 is TGTGCCAGCAGCCAAGGCAGGGGCGGGTACGAGCAGTACTTC.

The table lists this clonotype with many counts. The CDR3 DNA reads TGTGCCAGCAGCTTGTCAGCGACCACTGAAGCTTTCTTT. Translating it yields CASSLSATTEAFF. This rearrangement joins TRBV5-6 to TRBJ1-1; no definite D call. The germline V gene has CDR1 SGHDT and CDR2 YYEEEE. The CDR3 extends over 13 amino acids. V lost 1 base, J lost 4 bases, and 8 bases lay in between.

The J gene is TRBJ2-7, the V gene TRBV24-1; 8 bases agree with TRBD2. This CDR3 comprises 17 residues. V gave up 7 bases and J gave up 5 bases; unmatched junction bases: 18. Per germline, CDR1 KGHDR and CDR2 SFDVKD. CDR3 in amino acids: CATRSSIGSGSPDEQYF. The CDR3, as DNA: TGTGCCACCAGATCCTCTATAGGCAGCGGGAGTCCGGACGAGCAGTACTTC.

Turning to this clonotype: A single base separates this from a much larger clone, so it may be a read error. This chain uses TRBV5-4 with TRBJ2-3; 9 nucleotides align to TRBD2. Germline lookup yields CDR1 SGHNT and CDR2 YYREEE (reference sequence). V was clipped by 3 bases and J by 5 bases; unmatched bases: 10. The CDR3 sequence is 16 residues long. CDR3 nucleotides: TGTGCCAGCAGCTCGGATGGCGGGAGGGCCCGAGATACGCAGTATTTT. It yields the protein CASSSDGGRARDTQYF.

About this clonotype itself: It may be a read error: a sequence one base away is much more abundant. The CDR3 here is CVTVDSYNEQFF. The CDR3 nucleotides read TGTGTCACTGTAGACTCATACAATGAGCAGTTCTTC. The chain carries TRBV7-8 and TRBJ2-1; D gene uncertain. The CDR3 runs 12 residues. CDR1 and CDR2 (germline): SGHVS, FQNEAQ. Looking up the rest from reference TRBV7-8 and TRBJ2-1 gives the full variable domain: GAGVSQSPRYKVAKRGQDVALRCDPISGHVSLFWYQQALGQGPEFLTYFQNEAQLDKSGLPSDRFFAERPEGSVSTLKIQRTQQEDSAVYLCVTVDSYNEQFFGPGTRLTVL.

This clonotype appeared many times. This chain connects TRBV6-2 or TRBV6-3 to TRBJ2-1, with 7 positions matching TRBD2. Germline assignment: CDR1 MNHEY and CDR2 SVGEGT. The CDR3 is 19 residues long. Trimming removed 6 bases from V and 0 bases from J; junction bases left unmatched: 17. The CDR3 bases are TGTGCCAGCAGGCATCCCCAGGGTACGGGAGGCCACTCCTACAATGAGCAGTTCTTC. Its protein product is CASRHPQGTGGHSYNEQFF.

Of note for this clonotype: A read error may explain this, as a much larger clone is one base away. The chain couples TRBV19 to TRBJ2-7; D is unclear. CDR1 is LNHDA, CDR2 SQIVND, per germline (reference sequence). CDR3 length: 8 amino acids. In nucleotides, the CDR3 is TGTGTCGGCTACGAGCAGTACTTC. It codes for CVGYEQYF.

This clonotype was picked up many times. This chain connects TRBV7-9 to TRBJ2-1; D is tentatively TRBD1 or TRBD2 (5 bases each). Germline V gene lookup returns CDR1 SEHNR and CDR2 FQNEAQ (reference sequence). Trimming took 5 bases from V and 0 from J, leaving 17 bases between them. The CDR3 sequence is 17 residues long. This CDR3 reads CASSLQGPLSSYNEQFF. The DNA of the CDR3 is TGTGCCAGCAGCCTCCAGGGACCGCTGAGCTCCTACAATGAGCAGTTCTTC.

As to this clonotype: With a much larger clone just one base away, this may be a read error. Likely a read error: the CDR3 ends without its conserved phenylalanine or tryptophan. CDR3: CASSPTGTGANVLTY. The DNA for the CDR3 is TGTGCCAGCAGTCCAACAGGGACCGGGGCCAACGTCCTGACTTAC. V and J are TRBV27 and TRBJ2-6, with D tentatively TRBD1 (6 bases). The length of the CDR3 is 15 residues. The germline CDR1 and CDR2 sequences are MNHEY and SMNVEV (reference sequence). The germline V and J ends were trimmed by 5 bases and 4 bases, with 12 bases remaining between them.

The chain combines TRBV20-1 with TRBJ2-7; 7 bases map to TRBD2. Germline-derived CDR1 and CDR2 are DFQATT and SNEGSKA (reference sequence). The CDR3 covers 13 residues. J gave up 3 bases and V 6 bases, and 8 bases lay outside the gene matches. The CDR3 region is CSARTRMSYEQYF. As DNA, the CDR3 is TGCAGTGCAAGGACTAGAATGAGCTACGAGCAGTACTTC.

This clonotype was counted many times. The V call is TRBV19, the J call TRBJ2-2; no clear D. V was trimmed by 1 base and J by 4 bases, leaving 1 base between them. The V gene's germline CDR1 is LNHDA and CDR2 SQIVND (reference sequence). The CDR3 length is 12 residues. CDR3 DNA: TGTGCCAGTAGTATAGCCACCGGGGAGCTGTTTTTT. Translated, it gives CASSIATGELFF.

This clonotype was detected ten times or more. This chain links TRBV20-1 with TRBJ2-2; 8 nucleotides agree with TRBD2. This CDR3 has 17 amino acids. Germline V gene lookup returns CDR1 DFQATT and CDR2 SNEGSKA (reference sequence). The V segment lost 0 bases and the J segment 3 bases; nucleotides outside the gene matches: 9. Here the CDR3 DNA reads TGCAGTGCTAGAGATCTTAGGCTAGCGGGTTACACCGGGGAGCTGTTTTTT. It translates to CSARDLRLAGYTGELFF.